This T cell receptor (beta chain) was profiled in a study of post-analysis software for immune sequencing data. General study points: Elevated frequency relative to controls characterized 4 or 5 TRBV segments in patients, TRBV5-6, TRBV5-1 and TRBV20-1 among them.

Presence of unique molecular identifiers characterized the TCR beta cDNA libraries. TCRdb ran MiXCR on the PCR reads and lists one entry per CDR3 protein. The profile shows some 890,000 distinct CDR3 sequences, approximately 53% of them singletons. In germline, CDR1 is SGHRS, CDR2 YFSETQ. Trimming stripped 2 bases from V and 5 bases from J, with 19 bases between. CDR3 size: 16 residues. Notes on this clonotype: As yet, its antigen is unknown.

The chain carries TRBV5-1 and TRBJ2-5; D may be TRBD1 (6 bases). The sequenced sample was blood. This receptor was obtained from a girl aged 10-17 years with multiple sclerosis. CDR3 protein: CASSLDSRQAGETQYF. DNA for the CDR3: TGCGCCAGCAGCTTAGACTCCCGACAGGCTGGGGAGACCCAGTACTTC.